The 22 T cell receptor beta chains below were found in one sample sequenced in a study of cytomegalovirus exposure and HLA in healthy donors. The assay was immunoSEQ multiplex PCR, and TCRdb's table has in-frame clones only and misses some. The profile covers about 330,000 clones, with approximately 86% appearing a single time and approximately 1.1% taken by the ten largest. Sample: PBMCs. Every receptor here comes from a woman aged 30 to 39 in good health and CMV-seropositive.

The V call is TRBV15, the J call TRBJ2-7; 7 nucleotides line up with TRBD1. The CDR3 is 14 amino acids. Germline V gene sequence: CDR1 LNHNV, CDR2 YYDKDF (reference sequence). With V trimmed by 6 bases and J by 3 bases, 8 bases remained unmatched. DNA for the CDR3: TGTGCCACCAGAGCAACAGGGGAAGGCTACGAGCAGTACTTC. Translated: CATRATGEGYEQYF.

The V call is TRBV5-1, the J call TRBJ1-1; D call uncertain. Germline V gene data show CDR1 as SGHRS and CDR2 as YFSETQ. V lost 0 bases and J lost 0, with 3 bases in between. This CDR3 comprises 13 residues. CDR3 coding DNA: TGCGCCAGCAGCTTGGCTGTGAACACTGAAGCTTTCTTT. Protein product: CASSLAVNTEAFF.

The chain employs TRBV2 and TRBJ2-7; TRBD1 might be the D (8 bases). Germline loops: CDR1 SNHLY, CDR2 FYNNEI. The CDR3 length is 12 residues. V lost 6 bases and J lost 7, with 13 bases in between. In DNA, the CDR3 is TGTGCCAGCAGCTTACAGGGGGGGGAGCAGTACTTC. Protein: CASSLQGGEQYF.

The rearrangement uses TRBV28 and TRBJ1-5; possible D gene TRBD1, 5 bases. The CDR3 has 15 amino acids. Germline lookup yields CDR1 MDHEN and CDR2 SYDVKM. Trimming pared 2 bases from V and 4 bases from J, leaving 12 bases between. This CDR3 reads CASSLQGPPNQPQHF. The CDR3 DNA is TGTGCCAGCAGTTTACAGGGACCCCCTAATCAGCCCCAGCATTTT.

The CDR3 sequence: CASSFQGSNEKLFF. The CDR3 DNA reads TGTGCCAGCAGTTTTCAGGGTAGCAATGAAAAACTGTTTTTT. This rearrangement joins TRBV28 to TRBJ1-4; D is perhaps TRBD1 (5 bases). In germline, CDR1 is MDHEN, CDR2 SYDVKM. Trimming took off 3 bases at V and 5 bases at J, with 10 bases between the two ends. This CDR3 contains 14 residues.

The rearrangement uses TRBV13 and TRBJ2-7; maybe TRBD2 (5 bases). Germline CDR1 and CDR2: PRHDT and FYEKMQ (reference sequence). The V and J ends lost 3 bases and 6 bases respectively, with 12 bases between them. This CDR3 is built from 13 residues. CDR3 in DNA: TGTGCCAGCAGCTTTGGGAGTTCGCGCGAGCAGTACTTC. Protein product: CASSFGSSREQYF.

This sequence joins TRBV7-9 and TRBJ2-7; D may be TRBD2 (6 bases). Trimming removed 1 base at V and 4 bases at J, with 17 bases between. The CDR3 has 16 amino acids. CDR1 SEHNR and CDR2 FQNEAQ come from the germline V gene (reference sequence). The CDR3 nucleotides are TGTGCCAGCAGCTTAGTGATCGGCGGGGCGACATACGAGCAGTACTTC. It codes for CASSLVIGGATYEQYF.

The V gene is TRBV11-2, the J gene TRBJ2-7, with no clear D. Germline lookup yields CDR1 SGHAT and CDR2 FQNNGV. The CDR3 length is 13 residues. V gave up 5 bases and J gave up 4 bases, with 12 bases separating them. The CDR3 loop reads CASSEELGYEQYF. CDR3 nucleotide sequence: TGTGCCAGCAGCGAGGAGCTGGGGTACGAGCAGTACTTC. Full variable domain (remainder filled in from reference TRBV11-2 and TRBJ2-7): EAGVAQSPRYKIIEKRQSVAFWCNPISGHATLYWYQQILGQGPKLLIQFQNNGVVDDSQLPKDRFSAERLKGVDSTLKIQPAKLEDSAVYLCASSEELGYEQYFGPGTRLTVT.

This clone has only one observation. The chain combines TRBV7-2 with TRBJ2-5; D ambiguous. This CDR3 is built from 12 residues. Between the trimmed V and J ends, which lost 5 bases and 0 bases, there was a span of 4 bases. Germline V gene sequence: CDR1 SGHTA, CDR2 FQGNSA. CDR3 nucleotide sequence: TGTGCCAGCAGCCCGTACCAAGAGACCCAGTACTTC. It yields the protein CASSPYQETQYF. Complete variable domain (other parts from reference TRBV7-2 and TRBJ2-5): GAGVSQSPSNKVTEKGKDVELRCDPISGHTALYWYRQSLGQGLEFLIYFQGNSAPDKSGLPSDRFSAERTGGSVSTLTIQRTQQEDSAVYLCASSPYQETQYFGPGTRLLVL.

The rearrangement joins TRBV28 to TRBJ1-5; D is possibly TRBD1 (5 bases). In germline, CDR1 is MDHEN, CDR2 SYDVKM. CDR3 length equals 18 residues. Trimming stripped 4 bases from V and 3 bases from J, with 22 bases between. In DNA form, the CDR3 reads TGTGCCAGCAGTTGGATCGGGACTGCCATTTCATTCAATCAGCCCCAGCATTTT. Protein: CASSWIGTAISFNQPQHF.

V and J are TRBV28 and TRBJ1-1; D is uncertain. With 2 bases removed from V and 4 bases from J, the gap between germline ends came to 14 bases. This CDR3 contains 15 residues. CDR1 MDHEN and CDR2 SYDVKM come from the germline V gene. The CDR3: CASSLTGAWGTEAFF. The CDR3 DNA is TGTGCCAGCAGTTTAACGGGCGCTTGGGGCACTGAAGCTTTCTTT.

This sequence joins TRBV29-1 and TRBJ2-2, with TRBD2 matching over 7 bases. Germline CDR1 SQVTM, CDR2 ANQGSEA. The trim removed 6 bases at V and 8 bases at J, leaving 18 bases unmatched. The CDR3 runs 16 residues. The CDR3 DNA reads TGCAGCGTCCGTCGGGCGGTAGCGGGTGGTGTGGGGGAGCTGTTTTTT. Amino acids: CSVRRAVAGGVGELFF.

This chain's CDR3 is CASSLVLGGNQPQHF. DNA for the CDR3: TGTGCCAGCAGCTTAGTCCTTGGGGGCAATCAGCCCCAGCATTTT. The chain combines TRBV7-2 with TRBJ1-5; D unresolved. CDR1 and CDR2 (germline): SGHTA, FQGNSA. CDR3 length: 15 amino acids. Trimming removed 1 base from V and 2 bases from J, with 9 bases in between.

J is TRBJ1-6 and V is TRBV7-2; no reliable D call. CDR3 size: 14 residues. Trimming removed 1 base from V and 7 bases from J, with 8 bases in between. Germline CDR1 and CDR2: SGHTA and FQGNSA. The CDR3 bases are TGTGCCAGCAGCTTAGATCGCGGGAATTCACCCCTCCACTTT. Protein sequence: CASSLDRGNSPLHF.

Of note for this clone: One end of the junction does not line up with germline, which may come from a read error. The J gene is TRBJ2-3, the V gene TRBV4-2; D unresolved. This CDR3 is built from 9 residues. Per germline, CDR1 LGHNA and CDR2 YNFKEQ. Written as DNA, the CDR3 is TGTGCCAGCAGCCCCCCCCTGGATTTT. It yields the protein CASSPPLDF.

The V gene is TRBV2, the J gene TRBJ2-1; 14 bases are a match to TRBD2. This CDR3 is built from 20 residues. Germline V gene lookup returns CDR1 SNHLY and CDR2 FYNNEI. After removal of 6 bases from V and 1 base from J, the junction contained 14 bases not matched to a gene. The CDR3 sequence: CASSAGTSGRESISYNEQFF. CDR3 nucleotides: TGTGCCAGCAGCGCCGGGACTAGCGGGAGAGAGTCGATTTCCTACAATGAGCAGTTCTTC.

This chain uses TRBV28 with TRBJ2-3; D uncertain. The V end was cut by 1 base, the J end by 2 bases, with 4 bases between. This CDR3 has 13 amino acids. CDR1 MDHEN and CDR2 SYDVKM come from the germline V gene. This CDR3 is CASSLSDTDTQYF. The CDR3 DNA is TGTGCCAGCAGTTTATCAGACACAGATACGCAGTATTTT.

The CDR3 coding sequence is TGTGCCAGCGAGGGCGGGAGAGTCAATGAGCAGTTCTTC. It translates to CASEGGRVNEQFF. The gene calls are TRBV2 and TRBJ2-1; TRBD2 matches at 7 bases. V gave up 8 bases and J gave up 6 bases; unmatched junction bases: 7. The length of the CDR3 is 13 residues. The germline gives CDR1 SNHLY, CDR2 FYNNEI.

This rearrangement joins TRBV7-2 to TRBJ2-7; D not certain. V dropped 5 bases and J dropped 3 bases, with 5 bases sitting between them. The CDR3 loop spans 11 amino acids. The V gene's germline CDR1 is SGHTA and CDR2 FQGNSA. The CDR3 nucleotides are TGTGCCAGCAGCGATAACTACGAGCAGTACTTC. Residues: CASSDNYEQYF.

This sequence joins TRBV27 and TRBJ1-5; D is perhaps TRBD1 (5 bases). Germline loops: CDR1 MNHEY, CDR2 SMNVEV (reference sequence). V lost 6 bases, J lost 3 bases, and 9 bases lay in between. This CDR3 has 13 residues. The CDR3 DNA reads as TGTGCCAGCAGGGCAGGGAACAATCAGCCCCAGCATTTT. It specifies CASRAGNNQPQHF.

The V gene is TRBV7-3, the J gene TRBJ2-5, with 10 bases fitting TRBD2. This CDR3 has 16 amino acids. Trimming took 5 bases from V and 2 from J; bases not matched to a gene: 8. Germline CDR1 and CDR2: SGHTA and FQGTGA. CDR3 sequence reads: CASSPNSGGLQETQYF. The DNA of the CDR3 is TGTGCCAGCAGCCCGAATAGCGGGGGGCTTCAAGAGACCCAGTACTTC. The entire variable domain, with the rest obtained from reference TRBV7-3 and TRBJ2-5, is as follows: GAGVSQTPSNKVTEKGKYVELRCDPISGHTALYWYRQSLGQGPEFLIYFQGTGAADDSGLPNDRFFAVRPEGSVSTLKIQRTERGDSAVYLCASSPNSGGLQETQYFGPGTRLLVL.

The chain uses TRBV7-9 and TRBJ2-7; D is perhaps TRBD1 (6 bases). CDR1 SEHNR and CDR2 FQNEAQ come from the germline V gene (reference sequence). The CDR3 covers 13 residues. With 4 bases removed from V and 3 bases from J, the gap between germline ends came to 10 bases. CDR3 region: CASSSDRFYEQYF. In DNA form, the CDR3 reads TGTGCCAGCAGCTCGGACAGATTCTACGAGCAGTACTTC.